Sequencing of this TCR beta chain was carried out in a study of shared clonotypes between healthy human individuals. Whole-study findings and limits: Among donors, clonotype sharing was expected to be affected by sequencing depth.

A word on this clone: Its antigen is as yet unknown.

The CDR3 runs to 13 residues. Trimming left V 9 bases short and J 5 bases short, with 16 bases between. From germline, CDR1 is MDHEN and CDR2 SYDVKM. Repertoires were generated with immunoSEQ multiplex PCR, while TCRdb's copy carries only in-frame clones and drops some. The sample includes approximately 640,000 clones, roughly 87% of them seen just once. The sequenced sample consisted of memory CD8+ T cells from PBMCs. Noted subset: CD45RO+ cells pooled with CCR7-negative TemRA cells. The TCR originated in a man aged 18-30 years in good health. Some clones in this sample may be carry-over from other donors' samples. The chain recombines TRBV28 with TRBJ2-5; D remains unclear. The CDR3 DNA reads TGTGCCAGTGCCCCGGGTATCGGGGAGACCCAGTACTTC. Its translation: CASAPGIGETQYF.